This T cell receptor beta chain was recorded in a study of cytomegalovirus exposure and HLA in healthy donors. Researchers ran the PCR with 60 Vbeta and 13 Jbeta primers. Produced via immunoSEQ multiplex PCR; TCRdb's table is partial and in-frame only. The sample has about 180,000 clones, around 75% seen once. The V and J ends lost 0 bases and 7 bases, in that order; junction bases with no gene match: 4. Germline lookup yields CDR1 MNHEY and CDR2 SVGAGI. CDR3 length: 14 amino acids. V and J are TRBV6-5 and TRBJ2-7, with 9 nucleotides matching TRBD1. The source is a male donor in good health and CMV-seronegative. Sequencing was performed on PBMCs. The CDR3 DNA reads TGTGCCAGCAGTTACTCACAGGGGGCGGATGAGCAGTACTTC. Translating gives CASSYSQGADEQYF.